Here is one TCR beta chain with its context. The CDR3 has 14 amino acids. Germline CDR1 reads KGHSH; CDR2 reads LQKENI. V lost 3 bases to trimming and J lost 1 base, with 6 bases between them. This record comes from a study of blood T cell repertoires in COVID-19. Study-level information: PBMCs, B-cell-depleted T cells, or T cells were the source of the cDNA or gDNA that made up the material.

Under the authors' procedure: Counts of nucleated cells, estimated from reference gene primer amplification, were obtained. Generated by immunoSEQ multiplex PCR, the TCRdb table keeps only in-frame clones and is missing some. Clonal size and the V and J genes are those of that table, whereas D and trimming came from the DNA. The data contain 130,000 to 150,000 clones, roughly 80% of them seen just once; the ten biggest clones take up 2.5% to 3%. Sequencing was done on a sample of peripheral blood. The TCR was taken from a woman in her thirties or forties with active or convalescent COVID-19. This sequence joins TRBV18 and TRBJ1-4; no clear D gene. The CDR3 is CASSPTGTNEKLFF. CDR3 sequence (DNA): TGTGCCAGCTCACCCACGGGAACTAATGAAAAACTGTTTTTT.